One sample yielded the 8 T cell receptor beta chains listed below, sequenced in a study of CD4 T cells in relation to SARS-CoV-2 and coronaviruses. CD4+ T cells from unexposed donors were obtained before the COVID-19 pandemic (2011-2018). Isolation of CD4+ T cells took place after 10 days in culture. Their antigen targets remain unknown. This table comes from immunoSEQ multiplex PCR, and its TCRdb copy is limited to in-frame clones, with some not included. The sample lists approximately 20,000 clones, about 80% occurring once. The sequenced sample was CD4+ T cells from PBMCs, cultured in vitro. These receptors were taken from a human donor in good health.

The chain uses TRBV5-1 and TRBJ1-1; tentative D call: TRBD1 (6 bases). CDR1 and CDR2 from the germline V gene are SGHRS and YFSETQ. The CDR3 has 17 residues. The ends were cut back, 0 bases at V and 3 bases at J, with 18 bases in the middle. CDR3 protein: CASSLDLLGQPYTEAFF. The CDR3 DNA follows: TGCGCCAGCAGCTTGGATCTTTTAGGACAGCCATACACTGAAGCTTTCTTT.

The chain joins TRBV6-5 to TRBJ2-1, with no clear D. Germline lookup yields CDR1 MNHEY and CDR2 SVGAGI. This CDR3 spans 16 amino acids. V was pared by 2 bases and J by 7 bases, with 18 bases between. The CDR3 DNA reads TGTGCCAGCAGTTACGGTTCGGGTATTGGGGTGAATGAGCAGTTCTTC. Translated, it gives CASSYGSGIGVNEQFF.

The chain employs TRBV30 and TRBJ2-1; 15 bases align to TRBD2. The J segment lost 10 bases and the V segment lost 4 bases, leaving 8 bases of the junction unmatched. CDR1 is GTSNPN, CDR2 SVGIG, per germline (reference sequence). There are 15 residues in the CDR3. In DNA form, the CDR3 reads TGTGCCTGGATGCGAAAGGGACTAGCGGGAGGCGAGCAGTTCTTC. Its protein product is CAWMRKGLAGGEQFF. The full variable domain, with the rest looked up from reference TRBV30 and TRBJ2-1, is SQTIHQWPATLVQPVGSPLSLECTVEGTSNPNLYWYRQAAGRGLQLLFYSVGIGQISSEVPQNLSASRPQDRQFILSSKKLLLSDSGFYLCAWMRKGLAGGEQFFGPGTRLTVL.

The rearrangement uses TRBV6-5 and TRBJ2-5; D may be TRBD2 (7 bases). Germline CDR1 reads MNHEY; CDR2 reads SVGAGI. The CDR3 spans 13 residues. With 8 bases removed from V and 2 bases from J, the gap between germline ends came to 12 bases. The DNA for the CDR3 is TGTGCCAGCGCGAGGGGGGGTCAAGAGACCCAGTACTTC. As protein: CASARGGQETQYF.

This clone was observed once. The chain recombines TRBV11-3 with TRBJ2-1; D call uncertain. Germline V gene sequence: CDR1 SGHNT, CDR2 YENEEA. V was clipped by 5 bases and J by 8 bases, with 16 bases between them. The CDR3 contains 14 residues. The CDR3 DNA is TGTGCCAGCAGCCCGGGTGACGAATTGGATGAGCAGTTCTTC. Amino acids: CASSPGDELDEQFF.

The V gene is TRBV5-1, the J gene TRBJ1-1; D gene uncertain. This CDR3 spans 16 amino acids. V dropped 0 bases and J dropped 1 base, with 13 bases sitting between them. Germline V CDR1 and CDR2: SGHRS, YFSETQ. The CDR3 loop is CASSLAVGLGNTEAFF. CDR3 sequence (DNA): TGCGCCAGCAGCTTGGCGGTAGGGTTAGGGAACACTGAAGCTTTCTTT.

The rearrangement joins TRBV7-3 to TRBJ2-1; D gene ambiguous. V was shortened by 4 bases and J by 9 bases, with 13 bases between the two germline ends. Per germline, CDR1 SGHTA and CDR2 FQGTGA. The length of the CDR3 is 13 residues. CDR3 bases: TGTGCCAGCAGCTCAGCCCCAGCAGGTGAGCAGTTCTTC. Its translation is CASSSAPAGEQFF.

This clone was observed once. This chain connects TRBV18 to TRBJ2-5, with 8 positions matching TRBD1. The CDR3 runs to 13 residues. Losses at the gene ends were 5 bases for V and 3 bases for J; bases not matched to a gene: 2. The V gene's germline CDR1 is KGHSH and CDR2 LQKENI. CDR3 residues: CASSTDREETQYF. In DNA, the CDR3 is TGTGCCAGCTCAACGGACAGGGAAGAGACCCAGTACTTC.